This T cell receptor beta chain comes out of a study of blood T cell repertoires in COVID-19. Study information: Acute and convalescent COVID-19 samples came from the United States, Italy and Spain.

V shed 5 bases and J 6 bases; nucleotides not matched to a gene: 13. The CDR3 contains 16 residues. Germline V gene sequence: CDR1 SEHNR, CDR2 FQNEAQ (reference sequence). Original handling: Reference gene primer amplification yielded estimated nucleated cell counts. The protocol was immunoSEQ multiplex PCR, while the TCRdb copy is restricted to in-frame clones and leaves out a portion. V, J and clone size are taken as reported in that table, and D and trimming were inferred from the DNA itself. The data show over 45,000 clones, roughly 70% seen once. Sequencing was done on a sample of peripheral blood. This receptor was identified in a woman in her 50s with active or convalescent COVID-19. This rearrangement joins TRBV7-9 to TRBJ2-1; 7 nucleotides align to TRBD2. The CDR3 loop reads CASSRSGGLYGNEQFF. DNA for the CDR3: TGTGCCAGCAGCCGATCGGGGGGACTATATGGCAATGAGCAGTTCTTC.